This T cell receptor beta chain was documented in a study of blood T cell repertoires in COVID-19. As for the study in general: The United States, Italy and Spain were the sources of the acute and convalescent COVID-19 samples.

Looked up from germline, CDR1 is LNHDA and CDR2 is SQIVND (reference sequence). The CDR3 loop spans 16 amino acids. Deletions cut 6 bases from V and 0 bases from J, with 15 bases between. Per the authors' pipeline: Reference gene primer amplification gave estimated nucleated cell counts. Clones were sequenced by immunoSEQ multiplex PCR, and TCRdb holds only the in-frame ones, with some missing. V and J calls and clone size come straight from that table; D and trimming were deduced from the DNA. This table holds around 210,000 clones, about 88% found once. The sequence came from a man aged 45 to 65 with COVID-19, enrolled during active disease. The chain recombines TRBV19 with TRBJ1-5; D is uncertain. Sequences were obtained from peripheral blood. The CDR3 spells CASSPSRTDSNQPQHF. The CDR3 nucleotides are TGTGCCAGTAGCCCTAGTCGGACTGATAGCAATCAGCCCCAGCATTTT. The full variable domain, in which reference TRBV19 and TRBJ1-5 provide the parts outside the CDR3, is DGGITQSPKYLFRKEGQNVTLSCEQNLNHDAMYWYRQDPGQGLRLIYYSQIVNDFQKGDIAEGYSVSREKKESFPLTVTSAQKNPTAFYLCASSPSRTDSNQPQHFGDGTRLSIL.